The sequence of this T cell receptor beta chain was determined in a study of cytomegalovirus exposure and HLA in healthy donors. General observations from the study: In vitro checks showed that a few CMV-associated chains really do target CMV antigens. At a 0.05 false discovery rate, a later analysis found some 18,000 TCR beta sequences to be associated with HLA alleles. In an earlier analysis, about 87% or about 30%: the productive usage of most TCR beta V segments.

The CDR3 spans 15 residues. J was trimmed by 3 bases and V by 6 bases; bases with no gene match: 5. PCR primers comprised 60 Vbeta and 13 Jbeta primers. Assay: immunoSEQ multiplex PCR; the TCRdb copy retains only in-frame clones and omits some. The top ten hold 3.7% of the sample, which has some 170,000 clones, 60% to 80% seen once. About this clone itself: As yet, its antigen is unknown.

This rearrangement joins TRBV23-1 to TRBJ2-5, with 12 bases matching TRBD1. TRBV23-1 is annotated as an ORF whose role is uncertain. Sequences were obtained from PBMCs. This receptor was identified in a man between 25 and 39 years old in good health and CMV-seropositive. The CDR3 nucleotides read TGCGCCAGCAGCCCGGGACAGGGGGCAAAAGAGACCCAGTACTTC. Its translation: CASSPGQGAKETQYF.